A single sample gave rise to the 28 T cell receptor beta chains below, sequenced in a study of regulatory T cells in long-lasting Graves disease. CDR3 regions were amplified by Arm-PCR using iRepertoire HTBI primers to build TCR beta libraries. TCRdb itself ran the multiplex PCR reads through MiXCR, one entry per CDR3 protein. This table has around 450,000 distinct CDR3 sequences, just under 15% appearing once. Regarding time point: newly diagnosed GD, antithyroid drugs for less than 3 months. The TCR library was made from RNA extracted from PBMCs. This same sample was also taken into another study, of T cells in Graves' hyperthyroidism and ophthalmopathy.

The sequences come from peripheral blood mononuclear cells (PBMCs), collected at new diagnosis, from a patient treated with antithyroid drugs. The receptors originated from a woman in her twenties or thirties with Graves disease.

This clonotype has just a few counts. The chain uses TRBV6-5 and TRBJ2-1, with 12 bases aligning to TRBD2. The germline V gene has CDR1 MNHEY and CDR2 SVGAGI. J lost 5 bases, V lost 2 bases, and 16 bases had no gene match. CDR3 size: 20 residues. This CDR3 reads CASSYAPGLAGLRSHNEQFF. The CDR3 region has the DNA TGTGCCAGCAGTTACGCTCCGGGACTAGCGGGTCTGCGGTCCCACAATGAGCAGTTCTTC.

The rearrangement joins TRBV15 to TRBJ2-7; 9 bases align to TRBD2. Unmatched junction bases numbered 3, after V lost 4 bases and J lost 2 bases. The CDR3 loop spans 14 amino acids. Germline CDR1 LNHNV, CDR2 YYDKDF (reference sequence). The CDR3 is CATSNPSGAYEQYF. CDR3 bases: TGTGCCACCAGCAATCCTAGCGGGGCCTACGAGCAGTACTTC.

This clonotype was observed many times. The chain couples TRBV11-1 to TRBJ2-7; TRBD2 matches 12 bases. The length of the CDR3 is 15 residues. The germline CDR1 and CDR2 sequences are SGHAT and FQDESV (reference sequence). V lost 4 bases, J lost 2 bases, and 3 bases stayed unmatched. Here the CDR3 DNA reads TGTGCCAGCAGCTCCCGGACTAGCGGGACCTACGAGCAGTACTTC. Residues: CASSSRTSGTYEQYF.

This clonotype appeared many times. This chain connects TRBV20-1 to TRBJ2-7, with 12 bases lining up with TRBD2. The CDR3 is 14 amino acids. The germline V gene encodes CDR1 DFQATT and CDR2 SNEGSKA (reference sequence). Trimming cost V 5 bases and J 0 bases; bases outside gene matches: 2. This CDR3 is CSAWTSGDSYEQYF. In nucleotides, the CDR3 is TGCAGTGCTTGGACTAGCGGGGACTCCTACGAGCAGTACTTC.

This sequence joins TRBV7-8 and TRBJ2-2; perhaps TRBD2 as D (6 bases). The CDR3 spans 14 residues. CDR1 and CDR2 from the germline V gene are SGHVS and FQNEAQ. With 4 bases removed from V and 3 bases from J, the gap between germline ends came to 9 bases. CDR3 residues: CASSSGGDTGELFF. The CDR3 DNA reads TGTGCCAGCAGCTCGGGCGGGGACACCGGGGAGCTGTTTTTT.

This clonotype was observed a few times. A much larger clone lies one base from this, so it may be a read error. The chain recombines TRBV30 with TRBJ1-5; D remains ambiguous. This CDR3 is built from 13 residues. CDR1 GTSNPN and CDR2 SVGIG come from the germline V gene (reference sequence). V was trimmed by 5 bases and J by 5 bases, leaving 13 bases between them. CDR3: CAWRSSGYQPQHF. CDR3 DNA: TGTGCCTGGCGTTCCTCAGGCTATCAGCCCCAGCATTTT.

The chain employs TRBV30 and TRBJ2-1; 7 positions match TRBD2. CDR1 GTSNPN and CDR2 SVGIG come from the germline V gene (reference sequence). CDR3 size: 11 residues. Trimming removed 8 bases from V and 8 bases from J; junction bases left unmatched: 6. This CDR3 reads CAGGRGDEQFF. Here the CDR3 DNA reads TGTGCCGGAGGGAGGGGCGATGAGCAGTTCTTC.

This clonotype was seen at least ten times. V usage is TRBV20-1 and J usage is TRBJ2-1; D gene ambiguous. V lost 3 bases and J 0 bases, leaving 15 bases between the germline ends. The CDR3 covers 16 residues. Germline V CDR1 and CDR2: DFQATT, SNEGSKA (reference sequence). This CDR3 reads CSARQKWTSSYNEQFF. For the CDR3, the DNA is TGCAGTGCTAGGCAAAAATGGACGAGCTCCTACAATGAGCAGTTCTTC.

This clonotype was picked up many times. The chain employs TRBV7-8 and TRBJ2-2, with a weak D call TRBD2 (6 bases). V was clipped by 2 bases and J by 1 base, with 11 bases between them. In germline, CDR1 is SGHVS, CDR2 FQNEAQ. There are 16 residues in the CDR3. The CDR3 spells CASSLKEGLNTGELFF. In DNA, the CDR3 is TGTGCCAGCAGCTTAAAGGAGGGGCTGAACACCGGGGAGCTGTTTTTT.

The V gene is TRBV29-1, the J gene TRBJ2-7; 11 positions match TRBD2. This CDR3 comprises 13 residues. From germline, CDR1 is SQVTM and CDR2 ANQGSEA. V lost 1 base, J lost 6 bases, and 2 bases stayed unmatched. This CDR3 is CSVEGLAGTEQYF. CDR3 in DNA: TGCAGCGTTGAAGGACTAGCGGGAACCGAGCAGTACTTC.

The chain has TRBV5-8 and TRBJ2-3, with 11 bases aligning to TRBD2. V lost 4 bases to trimming and J lost 5 bases; unmatched junction nucleotides: 9. The CDR3 loop spans 16 amino acids. CDR1 and CDR2 from the germline V gene are SGHTS and YDEGEE. The CDR3 DNA is TGTGCCAGCAGCACCTTACTAGCGGGGGAGTTAGATACGCAGTATTTT. Protein sequence: CASSTLLAGELDTQYF.

The chain joins TRBV7-2 to TRBJ1-4, with a weak D call TRBD1 (6 bases). This CDR3 is built from 16 residues. Germline V gene sequence: CDR1 SGHTA, CDR2 FQGNSA. V lost 2 bases, J lost 3 bases, and 13 bases lay in between. The CDR3 reads CASSLNGAGANEKLFF. CDR3 bases: TGTGCCAGCAGCTTAAATGGGGCAGGGGCTAATGAAAAACTGTTTTTT.

This clonotype was observed many times. This rearrangement joins TRBV11-2 to TRBJ1-1; 8 bases fit TRBD1. V dropped 6 bases and J dropped 5; count of bases not matched to a gene: 17. The CDR3 has 17 residues. The germline V gene has CDR1 SGHAT and CDR2 FQNNGV. CDR3 protein: CASSLRIFQGARTEAFF. In nucleotides, the CDR3 is TGTGCCAGCAGTCTACGAATCTTTCAGGGGGCGCGAACTGAAGCTTTCTTT.

This clonotype was counted ten times or more. The chain combines TRBV15 with TRBJ2-7; 10 nucleotides line up with TRBD2. CDR1 LNHNV and CDR2 YYDKDF come from the germline V gene (reference sequence). The CDR3 has 16 residues. Losses at the gene ends were 0 bases for V and 5 bases for J; bases not matched to a gene: 7. CDR3 DNA sequence: TGTGCCACCAGCAGAGAGGGGCTAGCGGGAGCCCACGAGCAGTACTTC. Translating it yields CATSREGLAGAHEQYF.

The table lists this clonotype with many counts. The chain has TRBV7-9 and TRBJ2-1; TRBD1 or TRBD2 may be the D gene (5 bases each). Trimming left V 1 base short and J 5 bases short, with 9 bases between. CDR1 is SEHNR, CDR2 FQNEAQ, per germline (reference sequence). The CDR3 is made up of 14 amino acids. CDR3 amino acids: CASSLDGANNEQFF. The CDR3, as DNA: TGTGCCAGCAGCTTAGACGGGGCTAACAATGAGCAGTTCTTC.

This clonotype occurred many times. This chain uses TRBV11-2 with TRBJ2-1, with 15 bases aligning to TRBD2. Germline assignment: CDR1 SGHAT and CDR2 FQNNGV. The CDR3 loop spans 17 amino acids. The V gene end was trimmed by 5 bases and the J gene end by 7 bases; junction bases not matched to a gene: 9. CDR3 loop: CASSPGLAGGTRNEQFF. The CDR3 DNA is TGTGCCAGCAGCCCAGGACTAGCGGGGGGGACACGGAATGAGCAGTTCTTC.

The table lists this clonotype with many counts. V usage is TRBV7-3 and J usage is TRBJ1-1, with unresolved D. This CDR3 contains 14 residues. The germline V gene has CDR1 SGHTA and CDR2 FQGTGA. V dropped 2 bases and J dropped 0 bases, with 7 bases sitting between them. The chain's CDR3 is CASSLGGMNTEAFF. The CDR3 DNA follows: TGTGCCAGCAGCTTAGGAGGAATGAACACTGAAGCTTTCTTT.

This clonotype turned up a few times. The chain links TRBV15 to TRBJ1-1; 8 bases are a match to TRBD1. In germline, CDR1 is LNHNV, CDR2 YYDKDF (reference sequence). This CDR3 region has 15 residues. V was clipped by 1 base and J by 1 base; unmatched bases: 2. In DNA form, the CDR3 reads TGTGCCACCAGCAGAGGTGGGACAGGGAACACTGAAGCTTTCTTT. As protein: CATSRGGTGNTEAFF.

There are many counts of this clonotype. This sequence joins TRBV3-1 and TRBJ2-1, with 10 nucleotides matching TRBD2. The V segment lost 3 bases and the J segment 5 bases; nucleotides outside the gene matches: 4. In germline, CDR1 is LGHDT, CDR2 YNNKEL (reference sequence). This CDR3 is built from 15 residues. CDR3 loop: CASSQYSGRNNEQFF. The CDR3 region has the DNA TGTGCCAGCAGCCAGTATAGCGGGAGGAACAATGAGCAGTTCTTC.

The gene calls are TRBV24-1 and TRBJ2-3, with 9 bases fitting TRBD2. CDR3 length: 17 residues. The V gene's germline CDR1 is KGHDR and CDR2 SFDVKD. After removal of 2 bases from V and 3 bases from J, the junction contained 8 bases not matched to a gene. In DNA form, the CDR3 reads TGTGCCACCAGTGATTCGACCCTAGCGGGAAGTACAGATACGCAGTATTTT. It codes for CATSDSTLAGSTDTQYF.

The table lists this clonotype with a few counts. The chain employs TRBV10-1 and TRBJ1-1, with D possibly matching TRBD1 (5 bases). The CDR3 totals 19 residues. V lost 0 bases and J lost 1, with 21 bases in between. Germline CDR1 and CDR2: WNHNN and SYGVQD (reference sequence). The CDR3 DNA reads as TGCGCCAGCAGTGAGTCGGTGGGGGATGATCATAGGACGAACACTGAAGCTTTCTTT. Translated, it gives CASSESVGDDHRTNTEAFF.

This clonotype showed up many times. This rearrangement joins TRBV12-3 or TRBV12-4 to TRBJ1-2; D gene uncertain. The V end was cut by 3 bases, the J end by 8 bases, with 4 bases between. CDR3 size: 10 residues. CDR3 loop: CASSFEGYTF. The CDR3, as DNA: TGTGCCAGCAGTTTTGAAGGCTACACCTTC.

To note about this clonotype: Sequence at one end of the junction differs from germline and may be a read error. The genes are TRBV28 and TRBJ1-2, with D possibly being TRBD1 (5 bases). The CDR3 has 14 amino acids. CDR1 is MDHEN and CDR2 is SYDVKM in the germline V gene. CDR3 sequence reads: CASSPGGGLLGFTF. Here the CDR3 DNA reads TGTGCCAGCAGCCCTGGGGGGGGACTCTTGGGCTTCACCTTC.

The rearrangement joins TRBV7-9 to TRBJ2-7; 11 nucleotides match TRBD2. The CDR3 extends over 18 amino acids. Germline-derived CDR1 and CDR2 are SEHNR and FQNEAQ (reference sequence). With 2 bases clipped from V and 0 bases from J, the junction kept 9 bases outside the gene matches. CDR3 protein: CASSLPSPGTSGSYEQYF. The DNA for the CDR3 is TGTGCCAGCAGCTTACCCTCCCCCGGGACTAGCGGCTCCTACGAGCAGTACTTC.

This clonotype was picked up many times. The chain is built from TRBV12-3 or TRBV12-4 and TRBJ2-3; TRBD2 might be the D (5 bases). Trimming pared 4 bases from V and 6 bases from J, leaving 11 bases between. The CDR3 has 13 residues. CDR3 amino acids: CASSSSRRDTQYF. The CDR3 region has the DNA TGTGCCAGCAGTTCTAGCCGGCGGGATACGCAGTATTTT.

The V gene is TRBV12-3 or TRBV12-4, the J gene TRBJ2-1; D might be TRBD1 (6 bases). The CDR3 is 12 residues long. Trimming pared 6 bases from V and 10 bases from J, leaving 13 bases between. The CDR3 nucleotides read TGTGCCAGCAGCAGGGGATGGCCGGAGCAGTTCTTC. Protein product: CASSRGWPEQFF.

This chain links TRBV20-1 with TRBJ2-7, with 8 positions matching TRBD2. The V segment lost 5 bases and the J segment 9 bases; nucleotides outside the gene matches: 18. In germline, CDR1 is DFQATT, CDR2 SNEGSKA (reference sequence). This CDR3 spans 15 amino acids. CDR3 sequence reads: CSARPSTSGGGGQYF. CDR3 DNA sequence: TGCAGTGCTCGTCCCTCCACGTCCGGGGGGGGGGGGCAGTACTTC.

This clonotype was counted a few times. V and J are TRBV19 and TRBJ2-1, with 9 bases that match TRBD2. This CDR3 contains 17 residues. Germline V lookup: CDR1 LNHDA, CDR2 SQIVND (reference sequence). With V trimmed by 11 bases and J by 6 bases, 20 bases remained unmatched. The CDR3 here is CARPGVGGRGLCNEQFF. The CDR3 DNA sequence: TGTGCCCGCCCGGGGGTCGGCGGGAGGGGTTTGTGCAATGAGCAGTTCTTC.